Below are 26 T cell receptor beta chains sequenced from a single sample in a study of T-cell reconstitution after alpha-beta-depleted transplantation in children. Unique molecular identifiers tagged the TCRbeta library. TCRdb re-derived calls from the PCR reads in MiXCR, one entry per CDR3 protein. The repertoire holds around 490,000 distinct CDR3 sequences, 10% to 12% seen once, with around 15% in the top ten. This sample comprised PBMCs, mostly from graft donor cells, obtained 180 days after TCRalphabeta/CD19-depleted stem cell transplant. The source is a female patient between 2 and 15 years old who had a stem cell transplant for aplastic anemia, so the T cells may come from the graft donor.

The chain recombines TRBV7-2 with TRBJ2-3; TRBD1 matches 8 bases. Unmatched junction bases numbered 6, after V lost 5 bases and J lost 2 bases. This CDR3 is 15 amino acids long. Germline V gene data show CDR1 as SGHTA and CDR2 as FQGNSA. CDR3 amino acids: CASSHRTGITDTQYF. In DNA form, the CDR3 reads TGTGCCAGCAGCCACCGGACAGGGATCACAGATACGCAGTATTTT.

This clonotype was seen a few times. The gene calls are TRBV14 and TRBJ2-3, with TRBD2 matching over 10 bases. The CDR3 is 16 residues long. The J segment lost 5 bases and the V segment lost 3 bases, leaving 8 bases of the junction unmatched. Per the germline V gene, CDR1 is SGHDN and CDR2 is FVKESK. This chain's CDR3 is CASSHPKRGGRDTQYF. In DNA form, the CDR3 reads TGTGCCAGCAGCCATCCCAAGCGGGGGGGGCGAGATACGCAGTATTTT.

This clonotype was counted a few times. This chain joins TRBV10-3 and TRBJ1-5; possibly TRBD1 for D (5 bases). Trimming pared 1 base from V and 0 bases from J, leaving 16 bases between. Germline V gene lookup returns CDR1 ENHRY and CDR2 SYGVKD. This CDR3 spans 18 amino acids. CDR3: CAISELRDSSNSNQPQHF. CDR3 nucleotides: TGTGCCATCAGTGAGTTACGTGACAGTTCCAATAGCAATCAGCCCCAGCATTTT.

The chain carries TRBV7-9 and TRBJ2-5, with 8 positions matching TRBD1. CDR1 SEHNR and CDR2 FQNEAQ come from the germline V gene (reference sequence). This CDR3 spans 15 amino acids. Germline trimming cut 7 bases from V and 0 bases from J; bases unmatched to any gene: 7. The CDR3 DNA follows: TGTGCCAGCATCATCCGGGACAGGCACCAAGAGACCCAGTACTTC. Encoded protein: CASIIRDRHQETQYF.

Concerning this clonotype itself: Being one base from a much bigger clone, this may be a read error. V is TRBV6-2 or TRBV6-3 and J is TRBJ2-7; D is uncertain. V lost 2 bases, J lost 2 bases, and 1 base lay in between. The CDR3 totals 11 residues. Germline V gene data show CDR1 as MNHEY and CDR2 as SVGEGT. As DNA, the CDR3 is TGTGCCAGCAGTTACGCCTACGAGCAGTACTTC. Amino acids: CASSYAYEQYF.

The chain recombines TRBV4-3 with TRBJ2-3, with D perhaps matching TRBD1 (6 bases). The CDR3 loop spans 16 amino acids. CDR1 is LGHNA, CDR2 YSLEER, per germline. The V gene lost 1 base and the J gene lost 3 bases, with 14 bases spanning the gap. CDR3 sequence reads: CASSQAAAGVTDTQYF. The CDR3 bases are TGCGCCAGCAGCCAAGCGGCGGCAGGGGTTACAGATACGCAGTATTTT.

This clonotype was observed a few times. The chain recombines TRBV7-2 with TRBJ2-2; perhaps D is TRBD1 or TRBD2 (5 bases each). Germline CDR1 and CDR2: SGHTA and FQGNSA. The CDR3 is made up of 15 amino acids. Trimming removed 6 bases at V and 5 bases at J, with 16 bases between. This CDR3 is CASSEGLLGTGELFF. The CDR3 DNA is TGTGCCAGCAGTGAGGGGCTCCTTGGGACCGGGGAGCTGTTTTTT. The entire variable domain, with the rest obtained from reference TRBV7-2 and TRBJ2-2, is as follows: GAGVSQSPSNKVTEKGKDVELRCDPISGHTALYWYRQSLGQGLEFLIYFQGNSAPDKSGLPSDRFSAERTGGSVSTLTIQRTQQEDSAVYLCASSEGLLGTGELFFGEGSRLTVL.

This clonotype occurred many times. The V call is TRBV29-1, the J call TRBJ1-5; D unresolved. Germline V gene sequence: CDR1 SQVTM, CDR2 ANQGSEA. The CDR3 is 13 amino acids. The V end was cut by 4 bases, the J end by 0 bases, with 7 bases between. CDR3 DNA: TGCAGCGTTGTAGTGGGTAGCAATCAGCCCCAGCATTTT. The encoded protein is CSVVVGSNQPQHF.

This clonotype has a handful of counts. The chain combines TRBV20-1 with TRBJ2-7; a possible D gene is TRBD2 (6 bases). This CDR3 is built from 14 residues. Trimming cost V 6 bases and J 5 bases, with 20 bases left between them. The germline V gene has CDR1 DFQATT and CDR2 SNEGSKA (reference sequence). In nucleotides, the CDR3 is TGCAGTGCCCCTGGCCGGGACTTACTCAACGAGCAGTACTTC. Protein: CSAPGRDLLNEQYF.

The chain carries TRBV5-1 and TRBJ2-7; 13 bases line up with TRBD2. From germline, CDR1 is SGHRS and CDR2 YFSETQ. V trimming: 1 base; J trimming: 2 bases; junction bases outside the gene matches: 3. CDR3 length equals 16 residues. CDR3 amino acids: CASSLPGLAGAYEQYF. The CDR3 region has the DNA TGCGCCAGCAGCTTGCCCGGACTAGCGGGAGCCTACGAGCAGTACTTC.

This clonotype appeared a few times. The chain employs TRBV7-2 and TRBJ1-3; D gene ambiguous. The V end lost 3 bases, the J end lost 1 base, and 7 bases lay between the germline ends. Germline V gene lookup returns CDR1 SGHTA and CDR2 FQGNSA. The CDR3 loop spans 14 amino acids. The CDR3 DNA sequence: TGTGCCAGCAGCTTCCCGGTGTCTGGAAACACCATATATTTT. This encodes CASSFPVSGNTIYF.

J is TRBJ2-7 and V is TRBV4-3; TRBD1 agrees at 7 bases. Germline CDR1 reads LGHNA; CDR2 reads YSLEER. The CDR3 covers 16 residues. With 0 bases clipped from V and 2 bases from J, the junction kept 7 bases outside the gene matches. The CDR3 loop is CASSQDRAGTAYEQYF. DNA of the CDR3: TGCGCCAGCAGCCAAGATCGAGCCGGGACAGCCTACGAGCAGTACTTC.

This clonotype showed up many times. The chain joins TRBV12-3 or TRBV12-4 to TRBJ1-4; possible D gene TRBD1, 6 bases. The CDR3 sequence is 14 residues long. V gave up 7 bases and J gave up 6 bases, with 15 bases separating them. CDR3 protein: CASTQGRGDEKLFF. The CDR3 DNA is TGTGCCAGCACCCAGGGCAGGGGAGATGAAAAACTGTTTTTT.

This clonotype was found a few times. The chain combines TRBV6-2 or TRBV6-3 with TRBJ1-5; no reliable D call. The CDR3 totals 17 residues. CDR1 is MNHEY, CDR2 SVGEGT, per germline. Trimming left V 7 bases short and J 0 bases short, with 19 bases between. The CDR3 sequence: CASTRSFGPYSNQPQHF. CDR3 DNA sequence: TGTGCCAGCACCCGAAGTTTCGGACCTTATAGCAATCAGCCCCAGCATTTT.

This clonotype showed up just a few times. This rearrangement joins TRBV20-1 to TRBJ2-1; 10 positions agree with TRBD2. The CDR3 runs 15 residues. In germline, CDR1 is DFQATT, CDR2 SNEGSKA (reference sequence). V was clipped by 5 bases and J by 5 bases; unmatched bases: 9. CDR3: CSARPGTSDHNEQFF. CDR3 nucleotide sequence: TGCAGTGCTCGCCCCGGGACTAGCGACCACAATGAGCAGTTCTTC.

V usage is TRBV28 and J usage is TRBJ1-3; D possibly corresponds to TRBD1 (5 bases). Trimming took 3 bases from V and 4 from J, leaving 13 bases between them. The germline V gene encodes CDR1 MDHEN and CDR2 SYDVKM. The CDR3 contains 15 residues. For the CDR3, the DNA is TGTGCCAGCAGTTTTCCAGGGACGCGCGGAAACACCATATATTTT. Translating gives CASSFPGTRGNTIYF.

This clonotype was picked up a small number of times. This chain uses TRBV25-1 with TRBJ2-1; no firm D call. Trimming removed 2 bases from V and 8 bases from J, with 25 bases in between. Per the germline V gene, CDR1 is MGHDK and CDR2 is SYGVNS. The CDR3 totals 18 residues. The CDR3, as DNA: TGTGCCAGCAGTGAACGTCGTATAAAATCCAACAGCCAATATGAGCAGTTCTTC. Protein: CASSERRIKSNSQYEQFF.

This clonotype was counted a few times. This sequence joins TRBV7-9 and TRBJ1-5, with 8 bases aligning to TRBD1. The V and J ends lost 5 bases and 4 bases, in that order; junction bases with no gene match: 7. This CDR3 spans 15 amino acids. The V gene's germline CDR1 is SEHNR and CDR2 FQNEAQ (reference sequence). This CDR3 reads CASSTGQGWNQPQHF. The CDR3 DNA sequence: TGTGCCAGCAGCACAGGACAGGGTTGGAATCAGCCCCAGCATTTT.

There are many counts of this clonotype. The chain recombines TRBV24-1 with TRBJ2-6, with D unclear. The CDR3 is 15 amino acids. The V gene lost 3 bases and the J gene lost 4 bases, with 9 bases spanning the gap. CDR1 and CDR2 from the germline V gene are KGHDR and SFDVKD. In DNA, the CDR3 is TGTGCCACCAGTGATCCCGGAACCGGGGCCAACGTCCTGACTTTC. Its translation: CATSDPGTGANVLTF.

V usage is TRBV3-1 and J usage is TRBJ2-1; 13 bases line up with TRBD2. The V gene end was trimmed by 4 bases and the J gene end by 8 bases; junction bases not matched to a gene: 5. This CDR3 is built from 15 residues. Per germline, CDR1 LGHDT and CDR2 YNNKEL (reference sequence). The CDR3 loop reads CASSRGLAGVHEQFF. CDR3 DNA: TGTGCCAGCAGCCGAGGACTAGCGGGAGTACATGAGCAGTTCTTC.

This clonotype was seen more than once but under ten times. CDR3 protein: CASSGRDSSYNEQFF. In DNA form, the CDR3 reads TGCGCCAGCAGCGGCCGGGACAGCTCCTACAATGAGCAGTTCTTC. J is TRBJ2-1 and V is TRBV5-1; TRBD1 agrees at 7 bases. Germline lookup yields CDR1 SGHRS and CDR2 YFSETQ. The CDR3 runs to 15 residues. V lost 4 bases and J lost 0; bases outside the gene matches: 4.

This clonotype was seen a handful of times. The chain carries TRBV7-2 and TRBJ2-7; 7 bases map to TRBD2. The germline V gene has CDR1 SGHTA and CDR2 FQGNSA. The CDR3 totals 15 residues. Trimming cost V 3 bases and J 0 bases; bases outside gene matches: 5. The chain's CDR3 is CASSLSSGHSYEQYV. The CDR3 bases are TGTGCCAGCAGCTTGAGTAGCGGGCACTCCTACGAGCAGTACGTC.

This clonotype was detected a few times. V and J are TRBV29-1 and TRBJ2-7; TRBD1 aligns across 10 bases. The CDR3 has 14 residues. Trimming cost V 4 bases and J 4 bases; bases outside gene matches: 7. The germline V gene has CDR1 SQVTM and CDR2 ANQGSEA. CDR3 region: CSVGGDRGRYEQYF. Here the CDR3 DNA reads TGCAGCGTTGGAGGGGACAGGGGACGGTACGAGCAGTACTTC.

The chain links TRBV27 to TRBJ2-6, with TRBD2 identical over 8 bases. The CDR3 covers 16 residues. V dropped 8 bases and J dropped 1; count of bases not matched to a gene: 7. Germline assignment: CDR1 MNHEY and CDR2 SMNVEV (reference sequence). Here the CDR3 DNA reads TGTGCCAGCGGGGCGGGAGGTGGGTCTGGGGCCAACGTCCTGACTTTC. Protein product: CASGAGGGSGANVLTF.

This clonotype showed up just a few times. The chain carries TRBV11-2 and TRBJ2-3, with 11 bases that match TRBD2. V gave up 7 bases and J gave up 6 bases; unmatched junction bases: 18. The length of the CDR3 is 18 residues. Germline values: CDR1 SGHAT, CDR2 FQNNGV. The CDR3 loop reads CASTPRGTSGDGGDTQYF. CDR3 nucleotide sequence: TGTGCCAGCACCCCCCGGGGGACTAGCGGAGATGGGGGGGATACGCAGTATTTT.

The chain carries TRBV4-3 and TRBJ2-7, with a tentative D call TRBD2 (5 bases). The CDR3 loop spans 14 amino acids. V was clipped by 1 base and J by 6 bases, with 13 bases between them. Germline V lookup: CDR1 LGHNA, CDR2 YSLEER. CDR3 sequence: CASSQAPGFGEQYF. DNA for the CDR3: TGCGCCAGCAGCCAAGCTCCGGGGTTTGGCGAGCAGTACTTC.